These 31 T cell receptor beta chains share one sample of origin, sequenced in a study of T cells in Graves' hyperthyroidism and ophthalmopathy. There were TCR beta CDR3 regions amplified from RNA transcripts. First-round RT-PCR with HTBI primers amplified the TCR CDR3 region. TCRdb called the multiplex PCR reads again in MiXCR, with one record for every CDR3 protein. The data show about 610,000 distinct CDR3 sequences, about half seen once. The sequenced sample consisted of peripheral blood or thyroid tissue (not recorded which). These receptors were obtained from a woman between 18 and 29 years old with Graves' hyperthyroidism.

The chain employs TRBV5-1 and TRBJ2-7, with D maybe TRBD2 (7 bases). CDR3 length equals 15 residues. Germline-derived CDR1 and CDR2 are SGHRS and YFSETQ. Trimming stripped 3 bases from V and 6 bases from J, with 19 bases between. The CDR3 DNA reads TGCGCCAGCAGCTATCCGTCGGGGGGCAACTGCGAGCAGTACTTC. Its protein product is CASSYPSGGNCEQYF.

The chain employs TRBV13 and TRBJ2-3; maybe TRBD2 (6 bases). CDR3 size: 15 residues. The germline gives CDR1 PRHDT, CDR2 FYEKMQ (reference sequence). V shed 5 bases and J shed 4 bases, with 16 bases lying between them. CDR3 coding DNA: TGTGCCAGCAGCGGGAGGATGGAGGCGGCAGATACGCAGTATTTT. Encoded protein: CASSGRMEAADTQYF.

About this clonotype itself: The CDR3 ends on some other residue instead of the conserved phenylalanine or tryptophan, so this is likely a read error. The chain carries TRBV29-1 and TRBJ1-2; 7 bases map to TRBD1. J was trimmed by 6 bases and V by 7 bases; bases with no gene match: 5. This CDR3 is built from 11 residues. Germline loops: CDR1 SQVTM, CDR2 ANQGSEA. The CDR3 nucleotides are TGCAGCGCTAGACAGGGCGATGGCTACACCCTC. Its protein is CSARQGDGYTL.

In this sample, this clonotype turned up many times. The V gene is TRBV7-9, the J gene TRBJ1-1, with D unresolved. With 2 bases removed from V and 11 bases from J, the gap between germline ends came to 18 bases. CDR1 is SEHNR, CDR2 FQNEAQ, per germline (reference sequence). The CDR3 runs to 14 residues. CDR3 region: CASSLRQLIPGAFF. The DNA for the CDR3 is TGTGCCAGCAGCTTAAGACAACTTATACCCGGGGCTTTCTTT.

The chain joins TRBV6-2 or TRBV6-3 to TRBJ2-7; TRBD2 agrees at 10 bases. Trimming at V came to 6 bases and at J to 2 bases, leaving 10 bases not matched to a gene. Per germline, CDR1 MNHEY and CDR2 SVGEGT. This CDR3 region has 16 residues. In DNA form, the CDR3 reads TGTGCCAGCAGAGACCCCGGACTAGCGGAACCCTACGAGCAGTACTTC. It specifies CASRDPGLAEPYEQYF.

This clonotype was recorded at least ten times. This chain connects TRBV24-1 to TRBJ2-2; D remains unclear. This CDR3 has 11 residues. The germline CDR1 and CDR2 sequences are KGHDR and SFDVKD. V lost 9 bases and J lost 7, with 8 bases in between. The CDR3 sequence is CATAGFGELFF. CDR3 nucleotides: TGTGCCACCGCAGGTTTCGGGGAGCTGTTTTTT.

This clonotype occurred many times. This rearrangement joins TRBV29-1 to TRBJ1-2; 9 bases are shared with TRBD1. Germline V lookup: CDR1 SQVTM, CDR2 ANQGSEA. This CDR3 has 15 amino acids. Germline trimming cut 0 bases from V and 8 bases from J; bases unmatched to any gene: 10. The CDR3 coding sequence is TGCAGCGTTGAAGAAATCGGGGACAGGGCGGGCGGCTACACCTTC. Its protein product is CSVEEIGDRAGGYTF.

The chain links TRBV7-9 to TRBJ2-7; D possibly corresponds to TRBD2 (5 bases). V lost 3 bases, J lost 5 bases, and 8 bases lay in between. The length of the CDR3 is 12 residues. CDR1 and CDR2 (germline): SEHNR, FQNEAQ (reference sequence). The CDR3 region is CASSFYGDEQYF. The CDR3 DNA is TGTGCCAGCAGCTTTTACGGGGACGAGCAGTACTTC.

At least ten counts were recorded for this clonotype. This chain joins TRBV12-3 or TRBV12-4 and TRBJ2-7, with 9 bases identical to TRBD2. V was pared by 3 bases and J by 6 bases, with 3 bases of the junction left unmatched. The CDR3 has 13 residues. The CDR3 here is CASSLGSGSEQYF. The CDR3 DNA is TGTGCCAGCAGTTTGGGTAGCGGGAGCGAGCAGTACTTC.

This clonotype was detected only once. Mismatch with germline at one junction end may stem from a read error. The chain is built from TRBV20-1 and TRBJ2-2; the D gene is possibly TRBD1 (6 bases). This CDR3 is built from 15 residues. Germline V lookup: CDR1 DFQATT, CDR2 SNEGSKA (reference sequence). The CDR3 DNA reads TGCAGTACTAGAGATTTTCGACAGGAGGCCGGGGAGCTGTTTTTT. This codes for CSTRDFRQEAGELFF.

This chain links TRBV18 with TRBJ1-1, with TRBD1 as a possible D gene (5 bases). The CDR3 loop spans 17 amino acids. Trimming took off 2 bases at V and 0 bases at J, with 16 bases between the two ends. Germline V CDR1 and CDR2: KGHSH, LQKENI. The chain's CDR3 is CASSPLTLTDMNTEAFF. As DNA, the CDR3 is TGTGCCAGCTCACCATTAACCTTGACAGATATGAACACTGAAGCTTTCTTT.

CDR3 nucleotides: TGTGCCAGCAGCCCCGCATCGGGTACGCAGGCTGAAGCTTTCTTT. It codes for CASSPASGTQAEAFF. V usage is TRBV7-9 and J usage is TRBJ1-1; D gene unclear. V dropped 5 bases and J dropped 6 bases, with 19 bases sitting between them. The CDR3 has 15 amino acids. Germline values: CDR1 SEHNR, CDR2 FQNEAQ (reference sequence).

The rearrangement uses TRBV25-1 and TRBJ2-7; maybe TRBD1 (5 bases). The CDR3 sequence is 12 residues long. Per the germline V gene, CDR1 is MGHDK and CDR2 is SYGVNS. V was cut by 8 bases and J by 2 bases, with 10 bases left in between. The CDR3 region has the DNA TGTGCCAGCTGGGCAGGGCCCTACGAGCAGTACTTC. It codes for CASWAGPYEQYF.

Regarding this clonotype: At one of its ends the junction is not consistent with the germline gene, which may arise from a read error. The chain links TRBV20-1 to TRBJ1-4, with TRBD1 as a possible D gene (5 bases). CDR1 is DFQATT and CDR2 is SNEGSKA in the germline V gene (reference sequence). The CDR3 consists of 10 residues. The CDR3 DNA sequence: TGCAGTGCTAGACCACCCACGGGGGTTTTT. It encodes CSARPPTGVF.

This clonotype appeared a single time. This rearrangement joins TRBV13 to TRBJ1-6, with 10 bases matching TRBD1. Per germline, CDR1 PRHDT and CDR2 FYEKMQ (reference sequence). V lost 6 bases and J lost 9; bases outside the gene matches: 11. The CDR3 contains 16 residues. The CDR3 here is CASSTPGTGVGSPLHF. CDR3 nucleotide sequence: TGTGCCAGCAGTACACCCGGGACAGGGGTAGGTTCACCCCTCCACTTT.

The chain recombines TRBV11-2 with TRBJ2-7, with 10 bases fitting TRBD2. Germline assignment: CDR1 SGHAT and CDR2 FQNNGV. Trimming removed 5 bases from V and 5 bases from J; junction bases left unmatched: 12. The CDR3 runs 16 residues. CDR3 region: CASSPTSGKAFHEQYF. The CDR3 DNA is TGTGCCAGCAGCCCTACTAGCGGGAAGGCCTTCCACGAGCAGTACTTC. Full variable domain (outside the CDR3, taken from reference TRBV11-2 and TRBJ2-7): EAGVAQSPRYKIIEKRQSVAFWCNPISGHATLYWYQQILGQGPKLLIQFQNNGVVDDSQLPKDRFSAERLKGVDSTLKIQPAKLEDSAVYLCASSPTSGKAFHEQYFGPGTRLTVT.

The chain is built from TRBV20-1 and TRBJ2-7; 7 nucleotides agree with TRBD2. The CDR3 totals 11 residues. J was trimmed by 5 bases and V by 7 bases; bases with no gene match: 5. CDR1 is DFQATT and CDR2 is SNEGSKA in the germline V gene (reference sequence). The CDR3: CSVSGIHEQYF. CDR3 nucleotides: TGCAGTGTGAGCGGGATCCACGAGCAGTACTTC.

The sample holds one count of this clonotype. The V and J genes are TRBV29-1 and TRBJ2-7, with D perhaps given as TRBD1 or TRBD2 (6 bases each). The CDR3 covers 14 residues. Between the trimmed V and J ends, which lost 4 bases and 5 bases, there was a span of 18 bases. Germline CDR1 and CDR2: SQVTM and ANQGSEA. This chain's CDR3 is CSVVSEGGPNEQYF. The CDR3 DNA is TGCAGCGTTGTGTCCGAGGGGGGACCCAACGAGCAGTACTTC.

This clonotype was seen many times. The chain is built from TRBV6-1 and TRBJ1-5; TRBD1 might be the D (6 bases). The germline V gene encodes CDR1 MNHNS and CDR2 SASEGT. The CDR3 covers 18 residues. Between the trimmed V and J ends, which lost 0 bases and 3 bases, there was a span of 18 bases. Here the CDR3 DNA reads TGTGCCAGCAGTGAAGCGGTGGCGGCAGGGGCGTCCAATCAGCCCCAGCATTTT. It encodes CASSEAVAAGASNQPQHF.

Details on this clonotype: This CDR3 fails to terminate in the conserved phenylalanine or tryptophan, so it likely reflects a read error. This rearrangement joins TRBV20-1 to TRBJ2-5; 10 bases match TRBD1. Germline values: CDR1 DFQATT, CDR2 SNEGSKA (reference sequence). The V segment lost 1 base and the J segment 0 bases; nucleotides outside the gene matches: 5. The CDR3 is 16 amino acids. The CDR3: CSARGDRGMYQETQYL. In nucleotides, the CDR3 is TGCAGTGCTAGAGGGGACAGGGGAATGTACCAAGAGACCCAGTACCTC.

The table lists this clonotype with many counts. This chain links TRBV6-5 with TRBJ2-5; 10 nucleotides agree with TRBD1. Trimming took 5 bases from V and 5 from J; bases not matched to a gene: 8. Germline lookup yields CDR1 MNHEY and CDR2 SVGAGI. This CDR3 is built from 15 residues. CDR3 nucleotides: TGTGCCAGCAGTGTCCGGGACAGGGGTTACGAGACCCAGTACTTC. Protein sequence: CASSVRDRGYETQYF.

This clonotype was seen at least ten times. The CDR3 DNA follows: TGCAGTGCTAGTGGGTCCGGGGACTCGCTTCGTTATCAGCCCCAGCATTTT. This sequence encodes CSASGSGDSLRYQPQHF. The chain uses TRBV20-1 and TRBJ1-5, with D perhaps matching TRBD1 (5 bases). With 3 bases removed from V and 5 bases from J, the gap between germline ends came to 23 bases. This CDR3 contains 17 residues. Looked up from germline, CDR1 is DFQATT and CDR2 is SNEGSKA (reference sequence).

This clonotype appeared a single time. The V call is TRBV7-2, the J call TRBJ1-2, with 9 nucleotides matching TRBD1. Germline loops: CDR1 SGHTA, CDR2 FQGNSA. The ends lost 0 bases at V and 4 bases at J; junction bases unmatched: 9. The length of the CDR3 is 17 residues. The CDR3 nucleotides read TGTGCCAGCAGCTTAGCAGGGACAGGGATCCGAGGCTATGGCTACACCTTC. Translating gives CASSLAGTGIRGYGYTF. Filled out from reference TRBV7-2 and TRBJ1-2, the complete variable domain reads GAGVSQSPSNKVTEKGKDVELRCDPISGHTALYWYRQSLGQGLEFLIYFQGNSAPDKSGLPSDRFSAERTGGSVSTLTIQRTQQEDSAVYLCASSLAGTGIRGYGYTFGSGTRLTVV.

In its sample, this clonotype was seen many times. CDR3 loop: CASSSRYSGANVLTF. As DNA, the CDR3 is TGTGCCAGCAGTTCAAGGTACTCTGGGGCCAACGTCCTGACTTTC. The V gene is TRBV27, the J gene TRBJ2-6; D unresolved. V dropped 4 bases and J dropped 0 bases, with 7 bases sitting between them. The CDR3 is 15 amino acids. Per germline, CDR1 MNHEY and CDR2 SMNVEV (reference sequence). The full variable domain, in which reference TRBV27 and TRBJ2-6 provide the parts outside the CDR3, is EAQVTQNPRYLITVTGKKLTVTCSQNMNHEYMSWYRQDPGLGLRQIYYSMNVEVTDKGDVPEGYKVSRKEKRNFPLILESPSPNQTSLYFCASSSRYSGANVLTFGAGSRLTVL.

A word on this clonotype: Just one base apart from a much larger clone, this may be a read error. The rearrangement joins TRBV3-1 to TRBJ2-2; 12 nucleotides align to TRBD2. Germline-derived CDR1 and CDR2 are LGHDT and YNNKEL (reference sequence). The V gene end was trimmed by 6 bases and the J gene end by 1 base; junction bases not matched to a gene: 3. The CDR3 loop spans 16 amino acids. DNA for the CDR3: TGTGCCAGCAGTATACTAGCGGGAGGGAACACCGGGGAGCTGTTTTTT. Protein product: CASSILAGGNTGELFF.

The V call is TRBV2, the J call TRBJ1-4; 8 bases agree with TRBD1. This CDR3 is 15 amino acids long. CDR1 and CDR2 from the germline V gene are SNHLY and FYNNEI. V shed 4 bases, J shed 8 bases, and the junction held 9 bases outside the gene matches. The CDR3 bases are TGTGCCAGCAGTGTCGTAACAGGGGGTCTGGAAAAACTGTTTTTT. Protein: CASSVVTGGLEKLFF. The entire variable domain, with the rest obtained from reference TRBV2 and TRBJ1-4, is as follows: EPEVTQTPSHQVTQMGQEVILRCVPISNHLYFYWYRQILGQKVEFLVSFYNNEISEKSEIFDDQFSVERPDGSNFTLKIRSTKLEDSAMYFCASSVVTGGLEKLFFGSGTQLSVL.

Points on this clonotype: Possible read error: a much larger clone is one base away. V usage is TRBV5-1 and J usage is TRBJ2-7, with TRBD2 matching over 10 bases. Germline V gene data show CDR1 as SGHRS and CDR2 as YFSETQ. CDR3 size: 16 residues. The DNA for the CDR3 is TGCGCCAGCAGCTTGGTAGGGCTAGCGGGAGACTACGAGCAGTCCTTC. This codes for CASSLVGLAGDYEQSF.

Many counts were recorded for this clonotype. CDR3 bases: TGTGCCACCAGCAGACCTCACGGGACAGGGGTGGGAGAAAAACTGTTTTTT. Protein sequence: CATSRPHGTGVGEKLFF. The V call is TRBV15, the J call TRBJ1-4; 10 bases line up with TRBD1. This CDR3 is built from 17 residues. The trim removed 2 bases at V and 8 bases at J, leaving 11 bases unmatched. Per the germline V gene, CDR1 is LNHNV and CDR2 is YYDKDF (reference sequence).

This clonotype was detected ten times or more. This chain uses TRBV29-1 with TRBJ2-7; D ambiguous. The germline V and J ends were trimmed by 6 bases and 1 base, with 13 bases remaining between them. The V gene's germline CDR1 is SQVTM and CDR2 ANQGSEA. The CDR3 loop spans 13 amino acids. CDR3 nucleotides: TGCAGCGTACACCATCAGGAGTCCTACGAGCAGTACTTC. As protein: CSVHHQESYEQYF.

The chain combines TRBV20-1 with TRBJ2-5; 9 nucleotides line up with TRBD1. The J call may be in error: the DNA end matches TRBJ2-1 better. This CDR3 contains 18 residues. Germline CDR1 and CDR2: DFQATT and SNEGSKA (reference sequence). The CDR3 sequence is CSASTFGPRDREFNEQFF. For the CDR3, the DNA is TGCAGTGCTAGCACATTCGGACCACGGGACAGGGAATTCAATGAGCAGTTCTTC.

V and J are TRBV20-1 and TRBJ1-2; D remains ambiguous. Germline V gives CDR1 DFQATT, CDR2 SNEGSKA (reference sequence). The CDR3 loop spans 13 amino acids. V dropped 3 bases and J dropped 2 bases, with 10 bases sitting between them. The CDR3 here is CSASSGRNYGYTF. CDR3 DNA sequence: TGCAGTGCTAGTTCCGGGCGGAACTATGGCTACACCTTC.